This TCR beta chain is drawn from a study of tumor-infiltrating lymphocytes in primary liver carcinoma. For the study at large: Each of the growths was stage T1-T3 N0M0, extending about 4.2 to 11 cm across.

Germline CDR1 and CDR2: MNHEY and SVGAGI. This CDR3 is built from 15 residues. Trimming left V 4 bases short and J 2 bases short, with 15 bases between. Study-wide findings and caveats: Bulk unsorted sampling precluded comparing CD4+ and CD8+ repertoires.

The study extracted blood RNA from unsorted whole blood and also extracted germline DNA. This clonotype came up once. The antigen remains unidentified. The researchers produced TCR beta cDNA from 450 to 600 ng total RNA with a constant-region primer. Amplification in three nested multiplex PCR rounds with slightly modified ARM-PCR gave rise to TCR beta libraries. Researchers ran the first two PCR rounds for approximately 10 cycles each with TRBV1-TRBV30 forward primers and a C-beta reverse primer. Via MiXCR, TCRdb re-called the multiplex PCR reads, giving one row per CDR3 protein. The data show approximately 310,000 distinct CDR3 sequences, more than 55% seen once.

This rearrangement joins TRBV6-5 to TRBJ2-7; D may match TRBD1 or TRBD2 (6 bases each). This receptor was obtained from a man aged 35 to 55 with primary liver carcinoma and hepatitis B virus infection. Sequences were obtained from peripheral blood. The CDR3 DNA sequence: TGTGCCAGCAGTTGTGGGACCCGGGGGCCCTACGAGCAGTACTTC. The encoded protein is CASSCGTRGPYEQYF.